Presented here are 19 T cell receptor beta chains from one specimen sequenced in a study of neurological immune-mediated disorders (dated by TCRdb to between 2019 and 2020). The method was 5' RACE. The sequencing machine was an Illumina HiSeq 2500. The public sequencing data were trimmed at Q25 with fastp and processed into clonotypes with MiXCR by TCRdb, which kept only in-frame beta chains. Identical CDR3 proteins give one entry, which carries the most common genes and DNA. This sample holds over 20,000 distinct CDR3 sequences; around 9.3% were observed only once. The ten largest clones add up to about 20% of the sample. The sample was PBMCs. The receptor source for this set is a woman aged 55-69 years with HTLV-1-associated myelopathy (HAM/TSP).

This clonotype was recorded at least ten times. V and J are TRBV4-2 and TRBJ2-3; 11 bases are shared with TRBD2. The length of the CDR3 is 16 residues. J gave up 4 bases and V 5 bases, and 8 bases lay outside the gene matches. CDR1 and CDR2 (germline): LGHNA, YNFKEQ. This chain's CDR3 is CASSLDTSGGADTQYF. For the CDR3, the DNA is TGTGCCAGCAGCTTGGATACTAGCGGGGGCGCAGATACGCAGTATTTT.

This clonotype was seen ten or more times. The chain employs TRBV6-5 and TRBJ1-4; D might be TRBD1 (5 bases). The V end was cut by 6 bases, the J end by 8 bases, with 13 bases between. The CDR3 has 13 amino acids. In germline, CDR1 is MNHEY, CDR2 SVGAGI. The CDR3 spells CASRRTFEEKLFF. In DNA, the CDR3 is TGTGCCAGCAGACGGACATTCGAAGAAAAACTGTTTTTT.

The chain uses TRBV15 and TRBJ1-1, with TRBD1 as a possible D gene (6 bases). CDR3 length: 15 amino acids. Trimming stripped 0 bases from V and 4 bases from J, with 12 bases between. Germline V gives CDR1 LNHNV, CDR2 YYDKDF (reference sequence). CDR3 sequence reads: CATSRDPGGGTEAFF. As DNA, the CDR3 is TGTGCCACCAGCAGAGATCCGGGGGGCGGCACTGAAGCTTTCTTT.

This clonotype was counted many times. The CDR3, as DNA: TGTGCCAGCAGCTTCGTTCGGGCGGGGTTTTCTGGGGCCAACGTCCTGACTTTC. Its protein is CASSFVRAGFSGANVLTF. The chain joins TRBV7-2 to TRBJ2-6, with a possible D match to TRBD2 (6 bases). In germline, CDR1 is SGHTA, CDR2 FQGNSA. The CDR3 has 18 amino acids. The V gene lost 3 bases and the J gene lost 1 base, with 16 bases spanning the gap.

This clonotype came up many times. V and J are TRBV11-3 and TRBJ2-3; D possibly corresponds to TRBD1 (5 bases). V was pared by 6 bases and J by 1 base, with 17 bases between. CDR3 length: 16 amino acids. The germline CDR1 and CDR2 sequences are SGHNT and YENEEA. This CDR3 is CASSSGPHRGTDTQYF. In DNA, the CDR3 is TGTGCCAGCAGTTCAGGGCCCCACCGTGGCACAGATACGCAGTATTTT.

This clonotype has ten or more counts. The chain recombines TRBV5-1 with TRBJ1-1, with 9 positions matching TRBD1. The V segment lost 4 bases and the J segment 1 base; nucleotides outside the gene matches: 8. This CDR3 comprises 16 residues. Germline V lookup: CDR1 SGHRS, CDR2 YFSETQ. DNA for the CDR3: TGCGCCAGCAGCCCCTACAGGGGGCGAGGGAACACTGAAGCTTTCTTT. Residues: CASSPYRGRGNTEAFF.

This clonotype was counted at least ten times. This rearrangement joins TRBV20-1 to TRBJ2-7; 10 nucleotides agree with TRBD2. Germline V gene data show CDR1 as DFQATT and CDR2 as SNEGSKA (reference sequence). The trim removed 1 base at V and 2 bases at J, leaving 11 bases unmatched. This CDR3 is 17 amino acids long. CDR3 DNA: TGCAGTGCTAGAGCCCTAATGGGGCTAGCGGGGGCCTACGAGCAGTACTTC. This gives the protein CSARALMGLAGAYEQYF.

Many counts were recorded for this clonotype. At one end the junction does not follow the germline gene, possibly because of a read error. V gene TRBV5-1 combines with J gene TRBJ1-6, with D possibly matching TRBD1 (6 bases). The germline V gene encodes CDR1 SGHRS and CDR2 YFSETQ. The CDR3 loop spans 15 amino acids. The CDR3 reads CASSLDRAANSPLHF. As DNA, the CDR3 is TGCGCCAGCAGTTTGGACAGAGCAGCAAATTCACCCCTCCACTTT.

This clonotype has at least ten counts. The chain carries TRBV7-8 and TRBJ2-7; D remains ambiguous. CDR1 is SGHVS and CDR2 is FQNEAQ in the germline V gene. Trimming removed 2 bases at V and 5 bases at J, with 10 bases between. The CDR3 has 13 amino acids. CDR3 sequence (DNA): TGTGCCAGCAGCTTAAATCCGGCGCACGAGCAGTACTTC. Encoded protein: CASSLNPAHEQYF.

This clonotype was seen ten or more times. CDR3 loop: CSASGGQPNTEAFF. The CDR3 DNA sequence: TGCAGTGCTAGCGGAGGACAGCCGAACACTGAAGCTTTCTTT. The V and J genes are TRBV20-1 and TRBJ1-1, with D tentatively TRBD1 (6 bases). The CDR3 has 14 amino acids. Germline CDR1 and CDR2: DFQATT and SNEGSKA (reference sequence). Trimming left V 3 bases short and J 1 base short, with 12 bases between.

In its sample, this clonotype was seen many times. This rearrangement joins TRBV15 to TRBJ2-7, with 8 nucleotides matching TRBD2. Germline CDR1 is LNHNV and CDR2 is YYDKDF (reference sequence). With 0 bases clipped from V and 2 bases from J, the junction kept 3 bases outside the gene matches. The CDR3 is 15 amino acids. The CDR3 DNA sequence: TGTGCCACCAGCAGAGATTCCGGGGGGGCCTACGAGCAGTACTTC. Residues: CATSRDSGGAYEQYF. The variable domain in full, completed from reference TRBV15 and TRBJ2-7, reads DAMVIQNPRYQVTQFGKPVTLSCSQTLNHNVMYWYQQKSSQAPKLLFHYYDKDFNNEADTPDNFQSRRPNTSFCFLDIRSPGLGDTAMYLCATSRDSGGAYEQYFGPGTRLTVT.

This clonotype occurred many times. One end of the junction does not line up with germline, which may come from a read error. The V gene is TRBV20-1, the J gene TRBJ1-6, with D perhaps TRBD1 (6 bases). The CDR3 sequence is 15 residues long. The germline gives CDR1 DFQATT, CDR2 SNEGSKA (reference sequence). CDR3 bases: TGCAGTGCCAGAGGGGGATTACAAAATAATTCACCCCTCCACTTT. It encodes CSARGGLQNNSPLHF.

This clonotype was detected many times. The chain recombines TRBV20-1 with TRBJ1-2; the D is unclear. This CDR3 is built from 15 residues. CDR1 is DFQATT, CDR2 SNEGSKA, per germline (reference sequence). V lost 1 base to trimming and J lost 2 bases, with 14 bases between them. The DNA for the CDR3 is TGCAGTGCTAGAGGCGGGCCAGCAAAAAACTATGGCTACACCTTC. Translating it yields CSARGGPAKNYGYTF.

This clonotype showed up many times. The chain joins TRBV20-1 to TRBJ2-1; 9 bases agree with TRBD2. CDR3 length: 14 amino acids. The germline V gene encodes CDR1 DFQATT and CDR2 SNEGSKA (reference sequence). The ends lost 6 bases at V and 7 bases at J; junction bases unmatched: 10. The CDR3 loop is CSAYTSGLKNEQFF. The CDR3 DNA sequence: TGCAGTGCATATACTAGCGGGCTCAAGAATGAGCAGTTCTTC.

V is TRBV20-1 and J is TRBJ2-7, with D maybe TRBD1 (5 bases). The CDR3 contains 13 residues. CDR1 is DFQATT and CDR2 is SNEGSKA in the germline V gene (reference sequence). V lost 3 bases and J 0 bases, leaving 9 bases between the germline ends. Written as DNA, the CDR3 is TGCAGTGCTAGGGACATGATCTCCTACGAGCAGTACTTC. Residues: CSARDMISYEQYF.

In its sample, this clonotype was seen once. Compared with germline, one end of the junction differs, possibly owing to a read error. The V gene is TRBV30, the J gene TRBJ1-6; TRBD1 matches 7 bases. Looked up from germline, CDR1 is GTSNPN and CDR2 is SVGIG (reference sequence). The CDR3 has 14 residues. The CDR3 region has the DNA TGTGACTGGAGCAGGGACAGCTCTAATTCACCCCTCCACTTT. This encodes CDWSRDSSNSPLHF.

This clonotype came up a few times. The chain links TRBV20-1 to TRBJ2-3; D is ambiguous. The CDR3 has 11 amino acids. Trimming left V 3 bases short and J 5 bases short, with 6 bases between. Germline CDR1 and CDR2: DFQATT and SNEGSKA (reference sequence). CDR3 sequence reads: CSARPQDTQYF. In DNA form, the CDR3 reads TGCAGTGCTAGGCCGCAAGATACGCAGTATTTT.

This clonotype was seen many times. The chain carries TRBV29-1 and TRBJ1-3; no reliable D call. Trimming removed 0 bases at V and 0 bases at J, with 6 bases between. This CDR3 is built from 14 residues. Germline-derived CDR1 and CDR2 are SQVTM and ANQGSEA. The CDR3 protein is CSVEDFFSGNTIYF. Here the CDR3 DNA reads TGCAGCGTTGAAGATTTTTTCTCTGGAAACACCATATATTTT.

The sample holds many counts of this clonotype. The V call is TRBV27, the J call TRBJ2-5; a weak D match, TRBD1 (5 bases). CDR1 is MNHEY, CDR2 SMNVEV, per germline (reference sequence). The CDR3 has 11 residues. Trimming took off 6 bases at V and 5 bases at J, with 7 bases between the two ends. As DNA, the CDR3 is TGTGCCAGCAGGAAGGGGGAGACCCAGTACTTC. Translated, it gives CASRKGETQYF.